The 10 T cell receptor beta chains below were found in one sample sequenced in a study of blood T cell repertoires in COVID-19. Sequencing was performed with immunoSEQ multiplex PCR; in TCRdb, only in-frame clones are kept and a portion is missing. In the table there are 410,000 or so clones, 70% to 90% of which are singletons. Sequenced: peripheral blood. These receptors came from a woman aged 30 to 39 with active or convalescent COVID-19.

The CDR3, as DNA: TGTGCCAGCAGCGTAGAGGAGCGGGGGGATAATACGCAGTATTTT. This translates into CASSVEERGDNTQYF. The J gene is TRBJ2-3, the V gene TRBV9; 9 bases line up with TRBD2. The CDR3 totals 15 residues. J gave up 7 bases and V 0 bases, and 6 bases lay outside the gene matches. The V gene's germline CDR1 is SGDLS and CDR2 YYNGEE.

The chain is built from TRBV11-2 and TRBJ1-5; possibly TRBD1 for D (5 bases). V was trimmed by 1 base and J by 7 bases, leaving 14 bases between them. Germline CDR1 SGHAT, CDR2 FQNNGV. The CDR3 contains 15 residues. CDR3 DNA: TGTGCCAGCAGCTTAGGGTCGGGGGTAGAGCAGCCCCAGCATTTT. The encoded protein is CASSLGSGVEQPQHF. The whole variable domain, remainder taken from reference TRBV11-2 and TRBJ1-5, is EAGVAQSPRYKIIEKRQSVAFWCNPISGHATLYWYQQILGQGPKLLIQFQNNGVVDDSQLPKDRFSAERLKGVDSTLKIQPAKLEDSAVYLCASSLGSGVEQPQHFGDGTRLSIL.

This chain links TRBV27 with TRBJ2-7, with D tentatively TRBD1 (5 bases). CDR3 length: 15 amino acids. Looked up from germline, CDR1 is MNHEY and CDR2 is SMNVEV (reference sequence). Trimming removed 5 bases at V and 3 bases at J, with 17 bases between. CDR3 residues: CASSPSFTGFYEQYF. The CDR3 region has the DNA TGTGCCAGCAGTCCCTCCTTCACAGGATTCTACGAGCAGTACTTC.

The rearrangement links TRBV21-1 to TRBJ2-3; TRBD2, the table's D call, was not compared with the DNA. TRBV21-1 is shown as a pseudogene. The CDR3 sequence is 21 residues long. The CDR3 protein is CASFSQEPGLAGPSSTDTQYF. CDR3 DNA sequence: TGTGCCAGCTTCTCACAAGAACCGGGACTAGCGGGACCATCTAGCACAGATACGCAGTATTTT.

DNA of the CDR3: TGTGCCAGCAGTTTGCCAGGCAATAGCAATCAGCCCCAGCATTTT. This translates into CASSLPGNSNQPQHF. The chain is built from TRBV28 and TRBJ1-5, with unresolved D. Germline V gives CDR1 MDHEN, CDR2 SYDVKM. V gave up 3 bases and J gave up 0 bases, with 9 bases separating them. The CDR3 has 15 amino acids.

The chain couples TRBV7-9 to TRBJ1-6; no firm D call. V lost 0 bases and J lost 7, with 10 bases in between. The germline V gene encodes CDR1 SEHNR and CDR2 FQNEAQ (reference sequence). CDR3 length equals 15 residues. Here the CDR3 reads CASSLAPTGNSPLHF. DNA of the CDR3: TGTGCCAGCAGCTTAGCCCCCACCGGGAATTCACCCCTCCACTTT.

J is TRBJ1-1 and V is TRBV7-9; the match to TRBD1 covers 8 bases. With 4 bases clipped from V and 7 bases from J, the junction kept 8 bases outside the gene matches. This CDR3 contains 14 residues. Germline values: CDR1 SEHNR, CDR2 FQNEAQ (reference sequence). CDR3 sequence reads: CASSSGRGLGEAFF. The CDR3 bases are TGTGCCAGCAGCTCCGGCAGGGGGCTTGGTGAAGCTTTCTTT. The full variable domain, completed using reference TRBV7-9 and TRBJ1-1, is DTGVSQNPRHKITKRGQNVTFRCDPISEHNRLYWYRQTLGQGPEFLTYFQNEAQLEKSRLLSDRFSAERPKGSFSTLEIQRTEQGDSAMYLCASSSGRGLGEAFFGQGTRLTVV.

This clone has only one observation. This chain links TRBV9 with TRBJ2-3; 11 positions agree with TRBD2. Germline V gene data show CDR1 as SGDLS and CDR2 as YYNGEE. The CDR3 has 17 amino acids. The V and J ends lost 2 bases and 4 bases, in that order; junction bases with no gene match: 9. The CDR3 loop reads CASSVQPLAGGADTQYF. The CDR3 DNA reads as TGTGCCAGCAGCGTCCAACCTCTAGCGGGGGGAGCAGATACGCAGTATTTT.

This clone was recorded only once. The genes are TRBV19 and TRBJ1-4; D remains unclear. V was cut by 5 bases and J by 6 bases, with 13 bases left in between. The CDR3 covers 14 residues. Per germline, CDR1 LNHDA and CDR2 SQIVND (reference sequence). Here the CDR3 DNA reads TGTGCCAGTAGTGGTGACGGGAACCATGAAAAACTGTTTTTT. It is translated as CASSGDGNHEKLFF.

The chain joins TRBV7-9 to TRBJ2-2; 13 bases are shared with TRBD2. Germline CDR1 reads SEHNR; CDR2 reads FQNEAQ (reference sequence). This CDR3 is built from 19 residues. With V trimmed by 6 bases and J by 0 bases, 10 bases remained unmatched. The CDR3 coding sequence is TGTGCCAGCAGGGGAAACCGGACTAGCGGGGGATCGAACACCGGGGAGCTGTTTTTT. Translating gives CASRGNRTSGGSNTGELFF.